These T cell receptor beta chains were read from a single sample in a study of cytomegalovirus exposure and HLA in healthy donors. Only in-frame clones appear in the TCRdb table, and some are missing; sequencing was by immunoSEQ multiplex PCR. The table has 70,000 to 85,000 clones, around 60% seen once. Source material: PBMCs. The receptors come from a young man in good health and CMV-seropositive. The CDR3 runs from the conserved cysteine through the conserved F or W. The D gene is left open where the match is weak. Some rows mark clone size as missing; the rest say once, few, many or name a class of expanded clone.

clone size	D gene	V gene	J gene	CDR3 DNA	CDR3 protein
-	TRBD2	TRBV7-2	TRBJ2-7	TGTGCCAGCAGCCCGACAAGCGGGATGGGGGTAGAGATGGGGCAGTACTTC	CASSPTSGMGVEMGQYF
-	TRBD2	TRBV12-5	TRBJ2-3	TGTGCTAGTGGTTTGGGTCTAGCGGGGAGCACAGATACGCAGTATTTT	CASGLGLAGSTDTQYF
few	TRBD1	TRBV14	TRBJ1-2	TGTGCCAGCAGCCTGGGACAGGCACTACGTCTAGAGGGCTACACCTTC	CASSLGQALRLEGYTF
-	-	TRBV1	TRBJ2-3	TGCACCAGCAGCCATCTCTCGGCGGGACGCACAGATACGCAGTATTTT	CTSSHLSAGRTDTQYF
once	TRBD1	TRBV10-1	TRBJ2-7	TGCGCCAGCAGTAAAACAGGGGGCTGGTACGAGCAGTACTTC	CASSKTGGWYEQYF
-	TRBD2	TRBV7-9	TRBJ2-1	TGTGCCAGCAGCCCGGGACTAGCGACCAATGAGCAGTTCTTC	CASSPGLATNEQFF
-	TRBD1	TRBV29-1	TRBJ1-2	TGCAGCGCCTCGGGACAGGGGACTTCTGGCTACACCTTC	CSASGQGTSGYTF
-	-	TRBV4-1	TRBJ1-4	TGCGCCAGCAGCCAAGGGAATTCGGGATTTGCAACTAATGAAAAACTGTTTTTT	CASSQGNSGFATNEKLFF
-	TRBD2	TRBV29-1	TRBJ2-5	TGCAGCGTTGGGGTGGTTCGACTAGCAGAGTACCAAGAGACCCAGTACTTC	CSVGVVRLAEYQETQYF
once	-	TRBV7-2	TRBJ2-7	TGTGCCAGCAGCTTAGACGACGAGGTAACCTACGAGCAGTACTTC	CASSLDDEVTYEQYF
few	-	TRBV5-8	TRBJ2-1	TGTGCCAGCAGCCCGATGTGGGGCGTAACCAATGAGCAGTTCTTC	CASSPMWGVTNEQFF
-	TRBD1	TRBV29-1	TRBJ2-2	TGCAGCGTGGGACAGACCGCGAACACCGGGGAGCTGTTTTTT	CSVGQTANTGELFF
-	TRBD2	TRBV4-3	TRBJ2-2	TGCGCCAGCAGCCAACCCCTAGCGGGAGACGCGAACACCGGGGAGCTGTTTTTT	CASSQPLAGDANTGELFF
-	-	TRBV6-1	TRBJ2-5	TGTGCCAGCAGCGCCGGCGGAGATATCGAGACCCAGTACTTC	CASSAGGDIETQYF
few	-	TRBV7-9	TRBJ1-2	TGTGCCAGCAGCTTAGCGCGGACAGCGAACTATGGCTACACCTTC	CASSLARTANYGYTF
few	-	TRBV4-3	TRBJ2-2	TGCGCCAGCAGCCGGGCACAGGGCGGCGGGGAGCTGTTTTTT	CASSRAQGGGELFF
-	TRBD2	TRBV6-1	TRBJ2-1	TGTGCCAGCAGTGTACTAGCGGGATGGAGCAATGAGCAGTTCTTC	CASSVLAGWSNEQFF
-	-	TRBV28	TRBJ2-1	TGTGCCAGCACCCACTACTACAATGAGCAGTTCTTC	CASTHYYNEQFF
-	-	TRBV5-1	TRBJ2-3	TGCGCCAGCACTCCGGGGGAACGCACAGATACGCAGTATTTT	CASTPGERTDTQYF
-	-	TRBV18	TRBJ2-5	TGTGCCAGCTCACCAATAGTCGGGGGAAGGGAGACCCAGTACTTC	CASSPIVGGRETQYF
-	TRBD1	TRBV7-3	TRBJ2-2	TGTGCCAGCAGCTCACAGGGGGACACCGGGGAGCTGTTTTTT	CASSSQGDTGELFF
-	TRBD2	TRBV5-1	TRBJ2-3	TGCGCCAGCAGCTTGATGACTAGCGGGGGAGCAGATACGCAGTATTTT	CASSLMTSGGADTQYF
-	-	TRBV7-8	TRBJ1-4	TGTGCCAGCAGCTTAGATGGTTTGAGGTTAACTAATGAAAAACTGTTTTTT	CASSLDGLRLTNEKLFF
-	TRBD2	TRBV5-1	TRBJ2-7	TGCGCCAGCAGCAACATACTGGCGGGAGGCTCCTACGAGCAGTACTTC	CASSNILAGGSYEQYF
-	TRBD1	TRBV28	TRBJ1-5	TGTGCCAGCAGGAAACAGGGGGCTTCTAGCAATCAGCCCCAGCATTTT	CASRKQGASSNQPQHF
-	TRBD1	TRBV28	TRBJ1-2	TGTGCCAGCAGTGAAGGACAGGGGAACTATGGCTACACCTTC	CASSEGQGNYGYTF
-	TRBD1	TRBV7-2	TRBJ1-1	TGTGCCAGCAGCTTAGCGGGATACAGGGGGCGCATGAACACTGAAGCTTTCTTT	CASSLAGYRGRMNTEAFF
-	TRBD1	TRBV6-5	TRBJ2-1	TGTGCCAGCAGACAGGGGACCTACAATGAGCAGTTCTTC	CASRQGTYNEQFF
-	-	TRBV7-9	TRBJ2-6	TGTGCCAGCAGCCATGAGGGCGCTGGGGCCAACGTCCTGACTTTC	CASSHEGAGANVLTF
-	TRBD2	TRBV15	TRBJ2-3	TGTGCCACCAGCAGAGGAGCGGGGAGCACAGATACGCAGTATTTT	CATSRGAGSTDTQYF
-	TRBD1	TRBV25-1	TRBJ2-7	TGTGCCAGCCGGGACAGGATTTCCTACGAGCAGTACTTC	CASRDRISYEQYF
-	TRBD2	TRBV5-4	TRBJ2-1	TGTGCCAGCAGCTTGAGGTTGGCTAGCGGGCACAATGAGCAGTTCTTC	CASSLRLASGHNEQFF
-	TRBD1	TRBV19	TRBJ1-2	TGTGCCAGTAGTATTGAAACAGGGGGAGGATATGGCTACACCTTC	CASSIETGGGYGYTF
-	TRBD2	TRBV6-5	TRBJ2-5	TGTGCCAGCACCCAAAACGGGGGGGCCTTTGAGACCCAGTACTTC	CASTQNGGAFETQYF
-	-	TRBV5-1	TRBJ2-5	TGCGCCAGCCGGAGGGCAGGAGAGACCCAGTACTTC	CASRRAGETQYF
-	TRBD1	TRBV5-1	TRBJ1-2	TGCGCCAGCAGCGTCGGACAGGGGGACTATGGCTACACCTTC	CASSVGQGDYGYTF
-	TRBD1	TRBV28	TRBJ2-7	TGTGCCAGCAGTCCGGGGACAGGGGTATCCTACGAGCAGTACTTC	CASSPGTGVSYEQYF
-	-	TRBV10-3	TRBJ2-7	TGTGCCACGGGGTCAAGCCCCTACGAGCAGTACTTC	CATGSSPYEQYF
few	TRBD2	TRBV4-3	TRBJ2-7	TGCGCCAGCAGCCAAGAGGCTAGCGGGAACTCCTACGAGCAGTACTTC	CASSQEASGNSYEQYF
-	-	TRBV4-2	TRBJ1-1	TGTGCCAGCAGCCAAGATTTCGGAGGGTCTAGGGGAGCTTTCTTT	CASSQDFGGSRGAFF
few	-	TRBV25-1	TRBJ2-4	TGTGCCAGCAGTGAATTCGACGGACTAGCCAAAAACATTCAGTACTTC	CASSEFDGLAKNIQYF
-	TRBD2	TRBV10-1	TRBJ2-2	TGCGCCAGCAGTGTTCTAGCGGGAGAGGGGTTGTTTTTT	CASSVLAGEGLFF
-	-	TRBV28	TRBJ2-1	TGTGCCAGCAGTTTAATTAAGAGGGAGGTCTCGGGGGTCGGTGAGCAGTTCTTC	CASSLIKREVSGVGEQFF
few	-	TRBV29-1	TRBJ1-2	TGCAGCGTTCGTAGGTCAGGGTTTAACTATGGCTACACCTTC	CSVRRSGFNYGYTF
few	TRBD2	TRBV7-8	TRBJ2-7	TGTGCCAGCAGCTTAGTTGGCGGGAGAATCGCCGAGCAGTACTTC	CASSLVGGRIAEQYF
-	-	TRBV23-1	TRBJ1-3	TGCGCCAGCAGTCGCCACAGGGTTTTCCCCCTAAGCTCTGGAAACACCATATATTTT	CASSRHRVFPLSSGNTIYF
-	TRBD2	TRBV6-1	TRBJ2-7	TGTGCCAGCAGGGGAGGGGTCACCTACGAGCAGTACTTC	CASRGGVTYEQYF
once	-	TRBV21-1	TRBJ2-1	TGTGCCAGCAGCAAAATCCATGAGAAGGCGCCTAGCTCCTACAATGAGCAGTTCTTC	CASSKIHEKAPSSYNEQFF
-	-	TRBV11-2	TRBJ2-7	TGTGCCAGCAGCTTAGATTTGATCTACGAGCAGTACTTC	CASSLDLIYEQYF
-	-	TRBV7-2	TRBJ2-5	TGTGCCAGCAGCTTAAGTTACAGCTCAGAGACCCAGTACTTC	CASSLSYSSETQYF